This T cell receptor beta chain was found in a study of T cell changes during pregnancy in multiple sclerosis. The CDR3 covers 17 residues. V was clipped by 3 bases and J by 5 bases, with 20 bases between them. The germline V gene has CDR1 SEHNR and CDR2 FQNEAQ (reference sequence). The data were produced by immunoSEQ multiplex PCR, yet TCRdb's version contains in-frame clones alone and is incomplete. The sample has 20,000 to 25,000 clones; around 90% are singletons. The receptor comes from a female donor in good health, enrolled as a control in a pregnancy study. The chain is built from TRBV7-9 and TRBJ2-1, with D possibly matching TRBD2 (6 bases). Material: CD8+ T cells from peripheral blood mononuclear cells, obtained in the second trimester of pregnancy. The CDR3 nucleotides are TGTGCCAGCAGCTTGGATCCGGAGATTAGCGGCCACAATGAGCAGTTCTTC. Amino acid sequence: CASSLDPEISGHNEQFF.